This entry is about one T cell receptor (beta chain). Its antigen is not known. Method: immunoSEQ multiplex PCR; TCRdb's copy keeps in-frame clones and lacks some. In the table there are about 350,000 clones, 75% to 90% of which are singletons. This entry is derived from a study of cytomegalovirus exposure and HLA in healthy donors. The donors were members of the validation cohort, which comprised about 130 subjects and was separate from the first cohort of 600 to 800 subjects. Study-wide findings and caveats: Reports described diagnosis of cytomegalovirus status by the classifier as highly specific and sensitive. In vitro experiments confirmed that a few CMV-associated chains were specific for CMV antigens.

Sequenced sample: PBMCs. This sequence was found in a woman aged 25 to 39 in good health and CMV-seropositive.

In nucleotides, the CDR3 is TGCAGCGTTGCCGAAGCGGGAGGTAACTACAATGAGCAGTTCTTC. Translation: CSVAEAGGNYNEQFF. The rearrangement uses TRBV29-1 and TRBJ2-1, with 9 bases fitting TRBD2. The germline CDR1 and CDR2 sequences are SQVTM and ANQGSEA. The CDR3 length is 15 residues. Trimming cost V 4 bases and J 3 bases; bases outside gene matches: 7.